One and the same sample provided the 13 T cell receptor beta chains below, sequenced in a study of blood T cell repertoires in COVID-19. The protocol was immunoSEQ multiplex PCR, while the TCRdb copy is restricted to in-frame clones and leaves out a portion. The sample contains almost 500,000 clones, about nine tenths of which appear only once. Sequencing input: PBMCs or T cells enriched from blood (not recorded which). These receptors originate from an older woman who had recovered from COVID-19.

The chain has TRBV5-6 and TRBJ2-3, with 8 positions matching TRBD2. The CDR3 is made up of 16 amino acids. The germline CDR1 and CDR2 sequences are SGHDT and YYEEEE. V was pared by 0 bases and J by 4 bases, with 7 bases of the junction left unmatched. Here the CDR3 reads CASSLASGGRADTQYF. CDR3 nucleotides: TGTGCCAGCAGCTTGGCTTCGGGGGGGCGAGCAGATACGCAGTATTTT.

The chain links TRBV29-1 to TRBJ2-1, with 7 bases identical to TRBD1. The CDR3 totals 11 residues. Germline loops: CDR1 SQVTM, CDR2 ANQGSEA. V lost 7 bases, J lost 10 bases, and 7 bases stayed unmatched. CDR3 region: CSGMTGMEQFF. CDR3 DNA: TGCAGCGGAATGACAGGGATGGAGCAGTTCTTC.

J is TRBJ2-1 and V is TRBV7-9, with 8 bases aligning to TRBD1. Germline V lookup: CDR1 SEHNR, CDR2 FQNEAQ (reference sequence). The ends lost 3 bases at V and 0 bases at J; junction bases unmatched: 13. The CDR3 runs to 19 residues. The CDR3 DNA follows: TGTGCCAGCAGCTTTGGACCGACAGGGGCCGGCTTCTCCTACAATGAGCAGTTCTTC. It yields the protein CASSFGPTGAGFSYNEQFF.

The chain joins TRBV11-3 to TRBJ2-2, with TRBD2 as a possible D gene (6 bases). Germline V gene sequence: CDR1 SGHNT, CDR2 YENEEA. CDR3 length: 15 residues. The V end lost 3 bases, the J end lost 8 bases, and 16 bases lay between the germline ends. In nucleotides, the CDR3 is TGTGCCAGCAGCTTCGGGAGTTGGGATTCGGGGGAGCTGTTTTTT. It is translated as CASSFGSWDSGELFF.

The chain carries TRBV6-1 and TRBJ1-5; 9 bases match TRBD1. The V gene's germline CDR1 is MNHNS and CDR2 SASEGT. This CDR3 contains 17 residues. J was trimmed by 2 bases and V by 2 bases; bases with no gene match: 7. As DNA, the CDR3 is TGTGCCAGCAGTGAAACACCTTGGGACAGGGGCAATCAGCCCCAGCATTTT. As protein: CASSETPWDRGNQPQHF.

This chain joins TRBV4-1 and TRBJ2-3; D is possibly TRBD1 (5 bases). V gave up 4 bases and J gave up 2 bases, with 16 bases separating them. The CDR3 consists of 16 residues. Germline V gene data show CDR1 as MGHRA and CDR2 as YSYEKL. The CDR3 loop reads CASSPRPDIFTDTQYF. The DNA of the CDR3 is TGCGCCAGCAGCCCCCGTCCGGACATATTCACAGATACGCAGTATTTT.

CDR3 amino acids: CASSTKAAGSTSSYNEQFF. CDR3 nucleotides: TGTGCCAGCTCAACGAAGGCGGCTGGTTCCACGAGCTCCTACAATGAGCAGTTCTTC. This chain connects TRBV18 to TRBJ2-1; no clear D gene. The CDR3 length is 19 residues. Trimming stripped 5 bases from V and 0 bases from J, with 23 bases between. Germline loops: CDR1 KGHSH, CDR2 LQKENI.

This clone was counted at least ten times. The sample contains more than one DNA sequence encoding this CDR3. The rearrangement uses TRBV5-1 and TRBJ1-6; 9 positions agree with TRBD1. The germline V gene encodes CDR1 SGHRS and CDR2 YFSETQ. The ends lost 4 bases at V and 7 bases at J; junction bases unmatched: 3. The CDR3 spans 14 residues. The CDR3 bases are TGCGCCAGCAGCCCGGACAGGGGAAATTCACCCCTCCACTTT. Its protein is CASSPDRGNSPLHF.

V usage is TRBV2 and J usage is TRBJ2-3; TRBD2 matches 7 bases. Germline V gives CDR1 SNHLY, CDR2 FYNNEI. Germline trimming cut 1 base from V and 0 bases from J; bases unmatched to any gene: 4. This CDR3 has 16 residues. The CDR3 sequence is CASSEGYGGSTDTQYF. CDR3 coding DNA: TGTGCCAGCAGTGAAGGATACGGGGGGAGCACAGATACGCAGTATTTT.

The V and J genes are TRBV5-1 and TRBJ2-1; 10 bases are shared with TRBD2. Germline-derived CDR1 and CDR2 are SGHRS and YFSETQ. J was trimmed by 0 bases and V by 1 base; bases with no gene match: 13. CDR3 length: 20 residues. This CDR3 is CASSLPTSGAKKSSYNEQFF. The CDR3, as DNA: TGCGCCAGCAGCTTGCCCACTAGCGGGGCGAAAAAAAGCTCCTACAATGAGCAGTTCTTC.

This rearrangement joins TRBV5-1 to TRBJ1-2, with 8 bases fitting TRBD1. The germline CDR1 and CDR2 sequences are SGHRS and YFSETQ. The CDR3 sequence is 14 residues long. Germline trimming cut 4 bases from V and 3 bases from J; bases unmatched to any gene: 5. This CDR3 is CASSAPGQDYGYTF. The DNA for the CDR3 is TGCGCCAGCAGCGCACCGGGACAGGACTATGGCTACACCTTC. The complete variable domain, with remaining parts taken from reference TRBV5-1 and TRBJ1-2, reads KAGVTQTPRYLIKTRGQQVTLSCSPISGHRSVSWYQQTPGQGLQFLFEYFSETQRNKGNFPGRFSGRQFSNSRSEMNVSTLELGDSALYLCASSAPGQDYGYTFGSGTRLTVV.

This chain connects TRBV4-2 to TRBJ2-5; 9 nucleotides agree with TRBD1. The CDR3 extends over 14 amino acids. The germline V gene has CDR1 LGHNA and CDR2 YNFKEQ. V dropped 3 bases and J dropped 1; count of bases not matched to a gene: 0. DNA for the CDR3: TGTGCCAGCAGCCAGACAGGGGGCCAAGAGACCCAGTACTTC. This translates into CASSQTGGQETQYF.

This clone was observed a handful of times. CDR3 nucleotide sequence: TGCGCCAGCAGCTTGGCCGGGGGAACCGTGGGCGGGGAGCTGTTTTTT. Its translation: CASSLAGGTVGGELFF. The chain is built from TRBV5-1 and TRBJ2-2; tentative D call: TRBD2 (6 bases). V lost 0 bases to trimming and J lost 7 bases, with 16 bases between them. Germline CDR1 and CDR2: SGHRS and YFSETQ. This CDR3 has 16 amino acids.